These 15 T cell receptor beta chains originate from one sample sequenced in a study of T cell responses to AZD1222 COVID-19 vaccine listed by TCRdb under 2021. The sample's time point label is to be understood as: baseline before first vaccination. Library preparation was by the immunoSEQ multiplex PCR assay. TCRdb took over this immuneACCESS table, retaining in-frame rearrangements with V and J assigned. Such tables are incomplete; in checked studies, under half of the missing clones stem from an unresolved V gene, and the remainder is unexplained. The sample table lists 100,000 to 150,000 clones, nearly 90% of them with a count of one. Roughly 4.2% of the sample is in the top ten clones. Sequencing was performed on peripheral blood, taken on day 0 of AZD1222 vaccination. The receptor set was obtained from an adult in good health.

Notes on this clone: Germline and junction disagree at one end, which may indicate a read error. The gene calls are TRBV2 and TRBJ2-1, with 9 bases lining up with TRBD1. Germline loops: CDR1 SNHLY, CDR2 FYNNEI. CDR3 length: 11 amino acids. The chain's CDR3 is CASSPRDREIF. The CDR3 DNA reads TGTGCCAGCAGCCCCCGGGACAGGGAGATCTTC.

In this sample, this clone turned up a few times. This chain uses TRBV10-3 with TRBJ2-7; D is ambiguous. V was trimmed by 6 bases and J by 2 bases, leaving 11 bases between them. Germline V gives CDR1 ENHRY, CDR2 SYGVKD. This CDR3 is 13 amino acids long. Written as DNA, the CDR3 is TGTGCCATCAGGGCGGACGGACCCTACGAGCAGTACTTC. Encoded protein: CAIRADGPYEQYF.

The CDR3 sequence: CASTQGSHQPQHF. Here the CDR3 DNA reads TGTGCCAGTACCCAGGGAAGCCATCAGCCCCAGCATTTT. The V gene is TRBV19, the J gene TRBJ1-5; D perhaps matches TRBD1 (5 bases). V lost 7 bases, J lost 5 bases, and 12 bases lay in between. This CDR3 has 13 amino acids. The germline V gene encodes CDR1 LNHDA and CDR2 SQIVND (reference sequence).

This chain uses TRBV4-2 with TRBJ2-5, with D hard to call. The CDR3 length is 15 residues. V dropped 0 bases and J dropped 5 bases, with 13 bases sitting between them. CDR1 is LGHNA, CDR2 YNFKEQ, per germline. The CDR3 spells CASSQDHILWETQYF. The CDR3 DNA follows: TGTGCCAGCAGCCAAGATCATATCCTTTGGGAGACCCAGTACTTC.

The V and J genes are TRBV19 and TRBJ1-4; unclear D gene. With 3 bases removed from V and 2 bases from J, the gap between germline ends came to 10 bases. Looked up from germline, CDR1 is LNHDA and CDR2 is SQIVND (reference sequence). The CDR3 is made up of 15 amino acids. Here the CDR3 DNA reads TGTGCCAGTAGTATTCGTGGAAGGACTAATGAAAAACTGTTTTTT. It yields the protein CASSIRGRTNEKLFF.

The chain joins TRBV29-1 to TRBJ1-2, with a tentative D call TRBD1 (5 bases). The CDR3 is made up of 12 amino acids. The germline gives CDR1 SQVTM, CDR2 ANQGSEA. The V and J ends lost 5 bases and 2 bases respectively, with 9 bases between them. The CDR3 loop is CSVLDTNYGYTF. Written as DNA, the CDR3 is TGCAGCGTTCTGGACACAAACTATGGCTACACCTTC.

The chain joins TRBV28 to TRBJ1-1; D is unclear. Germline V gene data show CDR1 as MDHEN and CDR2 as SYDVKM. The CDR3 length is 14 residues. Between the trimmed V and J ends, which lost 3 bases and 5 bases, there was a span of 13 bases. The CDR3 loop is CASSFQTSSTEAFF. CDR3 DNA sequence: TGTGCCAGCAGTTTTCAGACAAGTTCAACTGAAGCTTTCTTT.

V and J are TRBV5-4 and TRBJ2-1; 11 positions match TRBD2. The V and J ends lost 4 bases and 6 bases, in that order; junction bases with no gene match: 6. Germline CDR1 SGHNT, CDR2 YYREEE (reference sequence). The CDR3 consists of 15 residues. CDR3 loop: CASSASGRWVNEQFF. DNA for the CDR3: TGTGCCAGCAGCGCTAGCGGGAGGTGGGTCAATGAGCAGTTCTTC.

This clone has a single count. The gene calls are TRBV4-2 and TRBJ1-5, with 8 bases matching TRBD1. Losses at the gene ends were 1 base for V and 7 bases for J; bases not matched to a gene: 6. CDR3 length: 15 amino acids. The germline CDR1 and CDR2 sequences are LGHNA and YNFKEQ. CDR3 in amino acids: CASSQAGGRGQPQHF. The DNA for the CDR3 is TGTGCCAGCAGCCAAGCAGGGGGCCGGGGACAGCCCCAGCATTTT.

This clone is a singleton in its sample. This chain connects TRBV11-3 to TRBJ2-5; D is perhaps TRBD1 or TRBD2 (6 bases each). This CDR3 region has 14 residues. The V gene lost 1 base and the J gene lost 4 bases, with 10 bases spanning the gap. Germline CDR1 reads SGHNT; CDR2 reads YENEEA. DNA of the CDR3: TGTGCCAGCAGCTTAGGGGGGGCCGGAGAGACCCAGTACTTC. Its translation is CASSLGGAGETQYF.

This chain connects TRBV7-6 to TRBJ2-3, with TRBD2 matching over 7 bases. The CDR3 runs to 16 residues. V shed 2 bases, J shed 4 bases, and the junction held 9 bases outside the gene matches. The germline CDR1 and CDR2 sequences are SGHVS and FNYEAQ. The DNA of the CDR3 is TGTGCCAGCAGCTTAATGGCTGGGGGGGATTCAGATACGCAGTATTTT. It is translated as CASSLMAGGDSDTQYF.

This clone has just a few counts. The chain links TRBV18 to TRBJ1-1, with 7 bases fitting TRBD1. Germline V CDR1 and CDR2: KGHSH, LQKENI. The ends lost 5 bases at V and 1 base at J; junction bases unmatched: 7. The CDR3 totals 15 residues. This chain's CDR3 is CASSARTGPNTEAFF. The CDR3 DNA is TGTGCCAGCTCAGCCCGGACAGGCCCGAACACTGAAGCTTTCTTT.

V gene TRBV5-4 combines with J gene TRBJ1-1; 7 nucleotides line up with TRBD1. Germline CDR1 and CDR2: SGHNT and YYREEE (reference sequence). The junction had 7 bases not matched to a gene; V was cut back by 4 bases and J by 1 base. CDR3 size: 15 residues. DNA of the CDR3: TGTGCCAGCAGCCCAAGCGACAGGGCGAACACTGAAGCTTTCTTT. Translating it yields CASSPSDRANTEAFF.

The rearrangement links TRBV11-3 to TRBJ1-1, with TRBD1 matching 7 bases. The ends lost 5 bases at V and 3 bases at J; junction bases unmatched: 18. Germline values: CDR1 SGHNT, CDR2 YENEEA. This CDR3 has 18 amino acids. The CDR3 DNA reads TGTGCCAGCAGCCTCCCACCAGGGGGATTGACTGGGGACACTGAAGCTTTCTTT. Encoded protein: CASSLPPGGLTGDTEAFF.

The rearrangement uses TRBV4-2 and TRBJ2-7, with TRBD2 identical over 7 bases. Germline V CDR1 and CDR2: LGHNA, YNFKEQ. The CDR3 has 16 amino acids. Germline trimming cut 1 base from V and 4 bases from J; bases unmatched to any gene: 10. DNA of the CDR3: TGTGCCAGCAGCCAAGGGGGTAGCGGGCCAGGGTACGAGCAGTACTTC. Translated: CASSQGGSGPGYEQYF.